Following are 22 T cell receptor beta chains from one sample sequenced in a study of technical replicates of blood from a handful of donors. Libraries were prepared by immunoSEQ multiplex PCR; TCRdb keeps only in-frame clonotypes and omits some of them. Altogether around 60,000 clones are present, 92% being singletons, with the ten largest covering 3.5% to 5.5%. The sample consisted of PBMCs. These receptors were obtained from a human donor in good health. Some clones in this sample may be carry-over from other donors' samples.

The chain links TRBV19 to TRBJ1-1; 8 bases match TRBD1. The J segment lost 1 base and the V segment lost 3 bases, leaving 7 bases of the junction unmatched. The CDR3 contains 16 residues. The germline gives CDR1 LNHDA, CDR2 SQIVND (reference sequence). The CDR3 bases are TGTGCCAGTAGTATCACGTCAGGGGGCTCGAACACTGAAGCTTTCTTT. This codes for CASSITSGGSNTEAFF.

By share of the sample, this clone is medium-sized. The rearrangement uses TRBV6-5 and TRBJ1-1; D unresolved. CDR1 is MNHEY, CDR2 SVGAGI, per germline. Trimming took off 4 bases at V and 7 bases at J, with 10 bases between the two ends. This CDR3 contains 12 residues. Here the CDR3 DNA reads TGTGCCAGCAGTTCCATCACTTATGAAGCTTTCTTT. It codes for CASSSITYEAFF.

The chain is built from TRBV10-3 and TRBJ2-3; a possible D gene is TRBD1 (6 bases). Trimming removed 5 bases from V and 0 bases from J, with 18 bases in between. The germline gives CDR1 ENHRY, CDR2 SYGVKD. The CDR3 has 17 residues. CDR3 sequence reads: CAISLRPQGASTDTQYF. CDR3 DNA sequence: TGTGCCATCAGTCTTAGGCCACAGGGAGCTAGCACAGATACGCAGTATTTT.

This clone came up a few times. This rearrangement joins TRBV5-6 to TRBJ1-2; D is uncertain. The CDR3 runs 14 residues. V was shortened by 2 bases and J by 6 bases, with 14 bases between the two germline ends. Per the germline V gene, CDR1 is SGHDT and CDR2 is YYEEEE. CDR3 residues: CASSLPGGIDGYTF. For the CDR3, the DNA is TGTGCCAGCAGCTTACCGGGAGGGATAGATGGCTACACCTTC. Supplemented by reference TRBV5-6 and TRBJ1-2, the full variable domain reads DAGVTQSPTHLIKTRGQQVTLRCSPKSGHDTVSWYQQALGQGPQFIFQYYEEEERQRGNFPDRFSGHQFPNYSSELNVNALLLGDSALYLCASSLPGGIDGYTFGSGTRLTVV.

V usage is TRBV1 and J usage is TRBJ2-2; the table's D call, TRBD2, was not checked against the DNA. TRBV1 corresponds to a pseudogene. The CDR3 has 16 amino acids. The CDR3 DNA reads TGCACCAGCAGCCAAGTAGGTAGCGGGGGGGCCGGGGAGCTGTTTTTT. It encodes CTSSQVGSGGAGELFF.

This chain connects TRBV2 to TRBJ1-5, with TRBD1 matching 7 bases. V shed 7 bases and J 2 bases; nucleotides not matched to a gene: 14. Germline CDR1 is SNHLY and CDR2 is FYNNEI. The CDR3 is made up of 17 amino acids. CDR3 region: CASTQREGALGNQPQHF. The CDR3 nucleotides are TGTGCCAGCACCCAGCGTGAGGGGGCGCTGGGCAATCAGCCCCAGCATTTT.

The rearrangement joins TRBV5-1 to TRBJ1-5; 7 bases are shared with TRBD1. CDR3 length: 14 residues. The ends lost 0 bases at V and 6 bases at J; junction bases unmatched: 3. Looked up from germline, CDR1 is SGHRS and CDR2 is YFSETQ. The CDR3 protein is CASSLGDRGQPQHF. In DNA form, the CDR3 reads TGCGCCAGCAGCTTGGGGGACAGAGGTCAGCCCCAGCATTTT.

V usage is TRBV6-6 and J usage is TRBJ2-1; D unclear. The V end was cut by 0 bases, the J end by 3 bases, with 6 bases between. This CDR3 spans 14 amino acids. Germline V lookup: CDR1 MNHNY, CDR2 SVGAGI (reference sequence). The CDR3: CASSYSHGYNEQFF. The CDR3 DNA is TGTGCCAGCAGTTACTCGCACGGCTACAATGAGCAGTTCTTC.

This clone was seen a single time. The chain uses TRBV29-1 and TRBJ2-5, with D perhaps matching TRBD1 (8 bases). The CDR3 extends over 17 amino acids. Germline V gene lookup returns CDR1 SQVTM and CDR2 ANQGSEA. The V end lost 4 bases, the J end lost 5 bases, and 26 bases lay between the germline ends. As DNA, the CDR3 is TGCAGCGTTGTGGGGGAATACAGGGGGGGGCTTTGGGAGACCCAGTACTTC. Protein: CSVVGEYRGGLWETQYF.

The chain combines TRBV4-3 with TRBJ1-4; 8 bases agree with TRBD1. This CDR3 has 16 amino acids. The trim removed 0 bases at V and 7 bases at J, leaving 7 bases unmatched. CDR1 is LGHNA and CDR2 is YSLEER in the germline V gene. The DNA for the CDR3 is TGCGCCAGCAGCCAAGATATGGCAGGGGGCGGTGAAAAACTGTTTTTT. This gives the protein CASSQDMAGGGEKLFF.

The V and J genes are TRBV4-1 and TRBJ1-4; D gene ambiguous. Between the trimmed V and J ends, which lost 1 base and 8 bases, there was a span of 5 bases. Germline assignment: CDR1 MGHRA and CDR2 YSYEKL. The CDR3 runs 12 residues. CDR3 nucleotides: TGCGCCAGCAGCCAAGCGGGAGAAAAACTGTTTTTT. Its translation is CASSQAGEKLFF.

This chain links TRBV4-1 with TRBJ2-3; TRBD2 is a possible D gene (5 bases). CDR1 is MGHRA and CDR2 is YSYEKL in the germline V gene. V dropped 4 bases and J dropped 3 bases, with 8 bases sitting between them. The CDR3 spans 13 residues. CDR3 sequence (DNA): TGCGCCAGCAGCCCGCGGGCTACAGATACGCAGTATTTT. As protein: CASSPRATDTQYF.

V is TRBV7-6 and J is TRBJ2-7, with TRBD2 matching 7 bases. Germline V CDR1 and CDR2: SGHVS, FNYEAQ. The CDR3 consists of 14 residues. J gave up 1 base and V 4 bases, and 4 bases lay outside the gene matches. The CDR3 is CASSSRAGSYEQYF. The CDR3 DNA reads TGTGCCAGCAGCTCGCGAGCGGGATCCTACGAGCAGTACTTC.

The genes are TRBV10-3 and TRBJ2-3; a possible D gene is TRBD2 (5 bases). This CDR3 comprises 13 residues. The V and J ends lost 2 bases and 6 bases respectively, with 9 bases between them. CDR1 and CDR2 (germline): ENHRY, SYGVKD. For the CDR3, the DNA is TGTGCCATCAGTGAGGGAGGAGCGGATACGCAGTATTTT. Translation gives CAISEGGADTQYF.

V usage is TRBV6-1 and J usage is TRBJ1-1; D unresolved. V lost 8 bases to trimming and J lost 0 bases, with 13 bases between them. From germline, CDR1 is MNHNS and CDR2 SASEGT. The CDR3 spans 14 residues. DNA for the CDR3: TGTGCCAGCCAAAGCGGGCTAATGAACACTGAAGCTTTCTTT. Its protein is CASQSGLMNTEAFF.

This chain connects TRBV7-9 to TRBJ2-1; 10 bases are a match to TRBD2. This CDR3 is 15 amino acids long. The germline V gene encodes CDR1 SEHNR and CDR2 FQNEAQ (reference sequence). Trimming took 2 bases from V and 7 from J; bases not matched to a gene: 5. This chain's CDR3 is CASSLLAGGRNEQFF. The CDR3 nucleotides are TGTGCCAGCAGCTTATTAGCGGGGGGCAGGAATGAGCAGTTCTTC.

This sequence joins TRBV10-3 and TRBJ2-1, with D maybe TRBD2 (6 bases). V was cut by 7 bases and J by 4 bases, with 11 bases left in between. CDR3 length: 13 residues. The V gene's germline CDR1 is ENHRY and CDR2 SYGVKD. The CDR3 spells CAITEGLYNEQFF. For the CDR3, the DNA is TGTGCCATCACCGAGGGACTGTACAATGAGCAGTTCTTC.

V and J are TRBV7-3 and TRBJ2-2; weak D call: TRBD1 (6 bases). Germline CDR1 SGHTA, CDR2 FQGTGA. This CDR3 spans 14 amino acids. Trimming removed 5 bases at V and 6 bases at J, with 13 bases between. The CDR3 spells CASSQQGSSGELFF. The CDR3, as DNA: TGTGCCAGCAGCCAACAGGGAAGCTCCGGGGAGCTGTTTTTT.

The CDR3 here is CASSWGGNTEAFF. CDR3 DNA sequence: TGTGCCAGCAGCTGGGGAGGGAACACTGAAGCTTTCTTT. The genes are TRBV7-9 and TRBJ1-1, with no clear D. The CDR3 has 13 residues. CDR1 is SEHNR, CDR2 FQNEAQ, per germline (reference sequence). Trimming cost V 4 bases and J 1 base, with 7 bases left between them.

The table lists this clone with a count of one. The CDR3 region is CATADGLAVLYEQYF. DNA of the CDR3: TGTGCCACCGCGGATGGACTAGCGGTACTCTACGAGCAGTACTTC. This chain links TRBV6-5 with TRBJ2-7; TRBD2 aligns across 10 bases. V was clipped by 10 bases and J by 3 bases; unmatched bases: 12. Germline V gene data show CDR1 as MNHEY and CDR2 as SVGAGI. This CDR3 spans 15 amino acids.

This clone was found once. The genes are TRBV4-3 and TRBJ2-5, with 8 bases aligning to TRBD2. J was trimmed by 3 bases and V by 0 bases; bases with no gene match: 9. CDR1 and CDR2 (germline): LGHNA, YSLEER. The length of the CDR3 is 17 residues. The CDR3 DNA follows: TGCGCCAGCAGCCAAGATCCCCATAGCGGGGCCAAAGAGACCCAGTACTTC. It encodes CASSQDPHSGAKETQYF.

In DNA, the CDR3 is TGTGCCAGCAGTGAAGTCTCTAGAACAGGGGGCACTGAAGCTTTCTTT. It specifies CASSEVSRTGGTEAFF. V is TRBV25-1 and J is TRBJ1-1; 8 bases line up with TRBD1. This CDR3 is 16 amino acids long. The V segment lost 2 bases and the J segment 4 bases; nucleotides outside the gene matches: 9. Germline V lookup: CDR1 MGHDK, CDR2 SYGVNS.